These 28 T cell receptor beta chains were all obtained from the same sample, sequenced in a study of T-cell reconstitution after alpha-beta-depleted transplantation in children. Preparing the TCRbeta library involved the use of unique molecular identifiers. TCRdb recomputed calls from the PCR reads with MiXCR, one row per CDR3 protein. The sample lists around 440,000 distinct CDR3 sequences; 15% to 20% were seen once. The sample here was PBMCs, mostly from graft donor cells, taken 360 days after TCRalphabeta/CD19-depleted stem cell transplant. The receptor source for this set is a boy in the first two years of life who had a stem cell transplant for Wiskott-Aldrich syndrome, so the T cells may come from the graft donor.

The chain carries TRBV19 and TRBJ2-1; D is perhaps TRBD1 (5 bases). CDR1 is LNHDA and CDR2 is SQIVND in the germline V gene (reference sequence). This CDR3 spans 14 amino acids. The V end was cut by 8 bases, the J end by 4 bases, with 15 bases between. The CDR3 DNA follows: TGTGCCAGTCGAACACAGGTCGGGTACAATGAGCAGTTCTTC. Protein product: CASRTQVGYNEQFF.

This clonotype has just a few counts. In DNA, the CDR3 is TGCGCCAGCAGACCTCACAGGGGCCACTACGAGCAGTACTTC. Protein sequence: CASRPHRGHYEQYF. The genes are TRBV5-1 and TRBJ2-7, with TRBD1 identical over 7 bases. The CDR3 runs 14 residues. Trimming removed 5 bases from V and 3 bases from J; junction bases left unmatched: 8. Germline-derived CDR1 and CDR2 are SGHRS and YFSETQ.

This clonotype came up a few times. This rearrangement joins TRBV12-3 or TRBV12-4 to TRBJ2-3, with D possibly being TRBD2 (6 bases). CDR3 length equals 12 residues. The V end lost 4 bases, the J end lost 8 bases, and 10 bases lay between the germline ends. CDR3 DNA: TGTGCCAGCAGTTCCGAGGGAGGTACGCAGTATTTT. It translates to CASSSEGGTQYF.

This sequence joins TRBV12-3 or TRBV12-4 and TRBJ1-3, with no clear D. There are 12 residues in the CDR3. V lost 6 bases and J 4 bases, leaving 7 bases between the germline ends. The CDR3, as DNA: TGTGCCAGCAGGGTCGGAGGAAACACCATATATTTT. Its translation: CASRVGGNTIYF.

This clonotype was observed a handful of times. The chain employs TRBV25-1 and TRBJ2-7, with D tentatively TRBD2 (5 bases). The CDR3 sequence is 13 residues long. Trimming removed 5 bases from V and 2 bases from J, with 10 bases in between. Per the germline V gene, CDR1 is MGHDK and CDR2 is SYGVNS. The CDR3 here is CASSSPGTYEQYF. The CDR3 DNA follows: TGTGCCAGCAGTTCACCGGGAACCTACGAGCAGTACTTC.

The table lists this clonotype with a few counts. The V call is TRBV5-1, the J call TRBJ2-5; D gene unclear. Germline CDR1 SGHRS, CDR2 YFSETQ. V was pared by 1 base and J by 4 bases, with 5 bases between. CDR3 length equals 12 residues. CDR3 coding DNA: TGCGCCAGCAGCTTGAGATCAGAGACCCAGTACTTC. Translated: CASSLRSETQYF.

This clonotype was counted many times. V gene TRBV20-1 combines with J gene TRBJ2-1; D unclear. The CDR3 totals 13 residues. V was trimmed by 6 bases and J by 4 bases, leaving 13 bases between them. Germline V gives CDR1 DFQATT, CDR2 SNEGSKA (reference sequence). The DNA for the CDR3 is TGCAGTGCAAAACCAGACCCTTACAATGAGCAGTTCTTC. It yields the protein CSAKPDPYNEQFF.

This clonotype was picked up a small number of times. The genes are TRBV4-3 and TRBJ2-3, with 8 bases identical to TRBD2. Germline loops: CDR1 LGHNA, CDR2 YSLEER. J lost 8 bases, V lost 3 bases, and 13 bases had no gene match. CDR3 size: 16 residues. The CDR3 coding sequence is TGCGCCAGCAGCCAGAAGGGCCGGGAGGGCCTTGGTACGCAGTATTTT. Translation gives CASSQKGREGLGTQYF.

This rearrangement joins TRBV19 to TRBJ2-1, with D unresolved. Trimming cost V 1 base and J 2 bases, with 9 bases left between them. The CDR3 runs 15 residues. In germline, CDR1 is LNHDA, CDR2 SQIVND (reference sequence). DNA of the CDR3: TGTGCCAGTAGTATAGTTTGGCCCCCCTACAATGAGCAGTTCTTC. Encoded protein: CASSIVWPPYNEQFF.

The V and J genes are TRBV20-1 and TRBJ2-2, with TRBD1 as a possible D gene (5 bases). The germline V gene has CDR1 DFQATT and CDR2 SNEGSKA (reference sequence). The germline V and J ends were trimmed by 2 bases and 0 bases, with 10 bases remaining between them. The CDR3 runs 15 residues. This CDR3 is CSARRQGPNTGELFF. The CDR3 DNA sequence: TGCAGTGCTAGAAGGCAGGGCCCGAACACCGGGGAGCTGTTTTTT.

The chain joins TRBV11-1 to TRBJ2-1; D gene ambiguous. Trimming cost V 5 bases and J 8 bases, with 19 bases left between them. This CDR3 has 15 amino acids. Per the germline V gene, CDR1 is SGHAT and CDR2 is FQDESV (reference sequence). The CDR3 spells CASSPGAIFEHEQFF. In nucleotides, the CDR3 is TGTGCCAGCAGCCCTGGCGCGATATTTGAACATGAGCAGTTCTTC.

Only one count was recorded for this clonotype. V and J are TRBV3-1 and TRBJ2-2; no firm D call. Trimming cost V 0 bases and J 1 base, with 12 bases left between them. The CDR3 is made up of 17 amino acids. Germline CDR1 reads LGHDT; CDR2 reads YNNKEL (reference sequence). The CDR3 loop is CASSQDEARLNTGELFF. CDR3 DNA sequence: TGTGCCAGCAGCCAAGATGAGGCCAGGCTGAACACCGGGGAGCTGTTTTTT.

This clonotype was counted between two and nine times. This chain links TRBV5-1 with TRBJ2-1, with 15 bases that match TRBD2. The CDR3 totals 16 residues. From germline, CDR1 is SGHRS and CDR2 YFSETQ. V shed 2 bases, J shed 11 bases, and the junction held 8 bases outside the gene matches. The CDR3 coding sequence is TGCGCCAGCAGCTTAGGGACTAGCGGGGGGCGAGTTAAGCAGTTCTTC. Its translation: CASSLGTSGGRVKQFF. Supplemented by reference TRBV5-1 and TRBJ2-1, the full variable domain reads KAGVTQTPRYLIKTRGQQVTLSCSPISGHRSVSWYQQTPGQGLQFLFEYFSETQRNKGNFPGRFSGRQFSNSRSEMNVSTLELGDSALYLCASSLGTSGGRVKQFFGPGTRLTVL.

This clonotype was recorded at least ten times. The chain uses TRBV12-3 or TRBV12-4 and TRBJ1-1; D is ambiguous. The CDR3 totals 13 residues. The V and J ends lost 3 bases and 4 bases respectively, with 9 bases between them. For the CDR3, the DNA is TGTGCCAGCAGTTTCTGGGGATCCACTGAAGCTTTCTTT. Residues: CASSFWGSTEAFF.

A few counts support this clonotype. The chain is built from TRBV6-2 or TRBV6-3 and TRBJ1-5, with D possibly TRBD1 on 5 matching bases. The V and J ends lost 0 bases and 0 bases respectively, with 9 bases between them. Per germline, CDR1 MNHEY and CDR2 SVGEGT. This CDR3 region has 16 residues. The CDR3 here is CASSYSGGYSNQPQHF. Written as DNA, the CDR3 is TGTGCCAGCAGTTACTCGGGGGGATATAGCAATCAGCCCCAGCATTTT.

This clonotype was counted only a few times. V usage is TRBV29-1 and J usage is TRBJ2-7, with D uncertain. The germline V and J ends were trimmed by 2 bases and 2 bases, with 10 bases remaining between them. CDR3 length: 13 amino acids. Looked up from germline, CDR1 is SQVTM and CDR2 is ANQGSEA. This CDR3 reads CSVERDPPYEQYF. The CDR3 DNA follows: TGCAGCGTTGAACGAGACCCCCCCTACGAGCAGTACTTC.

This chain uses TRBV24-1 with TRBJ2-7; D is possibly TRBD1 (5 bases). V was shortened by 5 bases and J by 6 bases, with 7 bases between the two germline ends. CDR3 length equals 11 residues. From germline, CDR1 is KGHDR and CDR2 SFDVKD. The CDR3 coding sequence is TGTGCCACCAGTGGGGGCGGCGAGCAGTACTTC. Encoded protein: CATSGGGEQYF.

V and J are TRBV6-5 and TRBJ2-7; TRBD2 matches at 7 bases. The CDR3 is 14 residues long. V shed 0 bases and J 9 bases; nucleotides not matched to a gene: 8. Germline V lookup: CDR1 MNHEY, CDR2 SVGAGI. The CDR3 coding sequence is TGTGCCAGCAGTTACTCGAATTGGGAGGGAGGGCAGTACTTC. Protein product: CASSYSNWEGGQYF.

This sequence joins TRBV20-1 and TRBJ2-4; 7 bases fit TRBD2. CDR1 DFQATT and CDR2 SNEGSKA come from the germline V gene (reference sequence). The CDR3 contains 18 residues. V dropped 8 bases and J dropped 1; count of bases not matched to a gene: 20. CDR3 region: CSSPREGGWSKAKNIQYF. The CDR3 nucleotides read TGCAGTTCTCCTCGAGAGGGAGGGTGGAGTAAGGCCAAAAACATTCAGTACTTC.

V gene TRBV19 combines with J gene TRBJ1-5, with D perhaps TRBD1 (6 bases). The length of the CDR3 is 15 residues. V lost 4 bases and J 2 bases, leaving 12 bases between the germline ends. From germline, CDR1 is LNHDA and CDR2 SQIVND (reference sequence). Here the CDR3 DNA reads TGTGCCAGTAGTAGGGACACGTTGGGCAATCAGCCCCAGCATTTT. Translation gives CASSRDTLGNQPQHF.

In its sample, this clonotype was seen once. The V and J genes are TRBV12-3 or TRBV12-4 and TRBJ2-7; unclear D gene. The CDR3 covers 12 residues. The ends were cut back, 3 bases at V and 7 bases at J, with 10 bases in the middle. CDR3 sequence (DNA): TGTGCCAGCAGTTTCCCCCAGAGGGAGCAGTACTTC. Translation: CASSFPQREQYF.

The CDR3 DNA reads as TGCGCCAGCAGCTTGGATTACAGGAACGAAGCTTTCTTT. The encoded protein is CASSLDYRNEAFF. This sequence joins TRBV5-1 and TRBJ1-1; possibly TRBD1 for D (5 bases). The CDR3 is 13 residues long. Trimming removed 0 bases from V and 8 bases from J, with 11 bases in between. Per germline, CDR1 SGHRS and CDR2 YFSETQ.

J is TRBJ2-7 and V is TRBV4-1, with 7 bases identical to TRBD1. The trim removed 4 bases at V and 0 bases at J, leaving 9 bases unmatched. Germline values: CDR1 MGHRA, CDR2 YSYEKL. This CDR3 region has 16 residues. CDR3 coding DNA: TGCGCCAGCAGCCCAACTGACAGGGTTAGCTCCTACGAGCAGTACTTC. It codes for CASSPTDRVSSYEQYF.

This chain uses TRBV2 with TRBJ2-7; 7 bases agree with TRBD2. CDR1 and CDR2 from the germline V gene are SNHLY and FYNNEI. The CDR3 runs to 14 residues. V trimming: 8 bases; J trimming: 2 bases; junction bases outside the gene matches: 9. The CDR3 region has the DNA TGTGCCAGCGCCGCTTTTCGGGGGGCCTACGAGCAGTACTTC. Its protein product is CASAAFRGAYEQYF.

The CDR3 bases are TGTGCCAGCAGCTTCGACAATGACTACGAGCAGTACTTC. Its translation is CASSFDNDYEQYF. The chain uses TRBV11-2 and TRBJ2-7; D is undetermined. This CDR3 comprises 13 residues. The V and J ends lost 3 bases and 3 bases respectively, with 9 bases between them. Germline V gene lookup returns CDR1 SGHAT and CDR2 FQNNGV.

This chain connects TRBV10-3 to TRBJ2-1; the D call may be TRBD1 or TRBD2 (5 bases each). The CDR3 consists of 14 residues. Germline CDR1 ENHRY, CDR2 SYGVKD. V was trimmed by 7 bases and J by 2 bases, leaving 12 bases between them. This CDR3 reads CAIIGTRTYNEQFF. Written as DNA, the CDR3 is TGTGCCATCATCGGGACCCGCACCTACAATGAGCAGTTCTTC.

The chain carries TRBV5-1 and TRBJ2-1, with D hard to call. Between the trimmed V and J ends, which lost 7 bases and 4 bases, there was a span of 9 bases. The germline V gene encodes CDR1 SGHRS and CDR2 YFSETQ. The CDR3 is 12 residues long. DNA for the CDR3: TGCGCCAGCGGCGCCTATTACAATGAGCAGTTCTTC. Protein sequence: CASGAYYNEQFF.

This clonotype was observed a few times. The genes are TRBV6-5 and TRBJ2-7; no definite D call. V lost 2 bases and J lost 7, with 12 bases in between. The CDR3 length is 13 residues. Per germline, CDR1 MNHEY and CDR2 SVGAGI. The CDR3: CASSYRSPGEQYF. The CDR3 DNA is TGTGCCAGCAGTTACCGTTCCCCTGGAGAGCAGTACTTC.